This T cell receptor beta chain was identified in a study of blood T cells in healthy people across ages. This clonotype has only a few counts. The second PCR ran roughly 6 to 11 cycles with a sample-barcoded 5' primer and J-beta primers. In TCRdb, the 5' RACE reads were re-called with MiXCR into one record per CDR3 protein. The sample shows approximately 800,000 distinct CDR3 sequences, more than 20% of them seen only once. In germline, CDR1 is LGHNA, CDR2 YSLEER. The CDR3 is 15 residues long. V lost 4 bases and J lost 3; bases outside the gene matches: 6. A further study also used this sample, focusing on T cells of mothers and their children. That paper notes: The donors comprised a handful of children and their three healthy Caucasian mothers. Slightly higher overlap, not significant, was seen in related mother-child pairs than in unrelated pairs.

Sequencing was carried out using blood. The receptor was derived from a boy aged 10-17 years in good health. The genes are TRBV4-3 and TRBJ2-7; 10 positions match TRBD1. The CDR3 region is CASSLSGTGDYEQYF. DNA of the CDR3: TGCGCCAGCAGCCTTTCCGGGACAGGGGACTACGAGCAGTACTTC.